This entry is about one T cell receptor (beta chain). These data originate in a study of blood T cell repertoires in COVID-19. Across the study: The United States, Italy and Spain were the sources of the acute and convalescent COVID-19 samples. Sources were T cells, B-cell-depleted T cells, or PBMCs; the material itself was cDNA or gDNA.

In the source study's methods: Estimated nucleated cell counts came from reference gene primer amplification. Produced via immunoSEQ multiplex PCR; TCRdb's table is partial and in-frame only. That table gives V, J and clone size, and the DNA gave D and trimming. The table has around 150,000 clones, approximately 86% seen once. The CDR3 consists of 15 residues. V lost 4 bases, J lost 8 bases, and 19 bases lay in between. Germline values: CDR1 SGDLS, CDR2 YYNGEE. The sequence was obtained from a man younger than 30 with acute or convalescent COVID-19. Sequencing was carried out using peripheral blood. The chain combines TRBV9 with TRBJ2-1; possible D gene TRBD2, 7 bases. CDR3 sequence: CASSPVTGGGHEQFF. DNA of the CDR3: TGTGCCAGCAGCCCTGTCACGGGGGGCGGGCATGAGCAGTTCTTC.